Listed below are T cell receptor beta chains from one sample, sequenced in a study of T cell responses to AZD1222 COVID-19 vaccine. The data were produced by immunoSEQ multiplex PCR, yet TCRdb's version contains in-frame clones alone and is incomplete. This sample has tens of thousands of clones, with roughly 75% found just once. The sample consisted of peripheral blood, taken 28 days after the second AZD1222 dose. The receptors originated from an adult who received the AZD1222 COVID-19 vaccine. Each CDR3 is given with its conserved first and last residue. The D gene is left open where the match is weak. A clone size is listed for some rows: how often the clone was seen (once, few, many), or a class if it is expanded.

DNA: TGTGCCAGCAGTTTTCTAATTTCTACCTACGAGCAGTACTTC
CDR3: CASSFLISTYEQYF
size: -
J: TRBJ2-7
D: -
V: TRBV28

DNA: TGTGCCAGCAGCTTCGCCGACGAGGGACGGCCCTACTCTGGAAACACCATATATTTT
CDR3: CASSFADEGRPYSGNTIYF
size: -
J: TRBJ1-3
D: -
V: TRBV7-2

DNA: TGTGCCAGCAGCTTAGAGTACTCTGGAAACACCATATATTTT
CDR3: CASSLEYSGNTIYF
size: -
J: TRBJ1-3
D: -
V: TRBV7-9

DNA: TGTGCCAGCACCCGGCAGGGCTTTGGTGAAAAACTGTTTTTT
CDR3: CASTRQGFGEKLFF
size: -
J: TRBJ1-4
D: -
V: TRBV16

DNA: TGTGTCAGAAGCCTGCCCGACAGGGGCTACGAGCAGTACTTC
CDR3: CVRSLPDRGYEQYF
size: -
J: TRBJ2-7
D: -
V: TRBV7-5

DNA: TGTGCCAGTAGTATAGTAACGCGGAACACTGAAGCTTTCTTT
CDR3: CASSIVTRNTEAFF
size: -
J: TRBJ1-1
D: -
V: TRBV19

DNA: TGTGCCAGCAGTTACGGCAGGAGCTCCTATAATTCACCCCTCCACTTT
CDR3: CASSYGRSSYNSPLHF
size: -
J: TRBJ1-6
D: -
V: TRBV6-2/TRBV6-3

DNA: TGTGCCAGTAGCCCTACCCCCGTTTTGGACACAGGACATCAGCCCCAGCATTTT
CDR3: CASSPTPVLDTGHQPQHF
size: few
J: TRBJ1-5
D: -
V: TRBV19

DNA: TGCAGCGTTGAAGATTGCACAGGTATCTATAATTCACCCCTCCACTTT
CDR3: CSVEDCTGIYNSPLHF
size: -
J: TRBJ1-6
D: -
V: TRBV29-1

DNA: TGTGCCAGCAGCTTGTCAGAGAACTATGGCTACACCTTC
CDR3: CASSLSENYGYTF
size: -
J: TRBJ1-2
D: -
V: TRBV11-2

DNA: TGTGCCAGCTCACGGGACATCCAAGAGACCCAGTACTTC
CDR3: CASSRDIQETQYF
size: -
J: TRBJ2-5
D: -
V: TRBV18

DNA: TGTGCCTGGACCCGTCGGGGTGAAGCTTTCTTT
CDR3: CAWTRRGEAFF
size: -
J: TRBJ1-1
D: -
V: TRBV30

DNA: TGCGCCAGCAGCTTTGGAGGACTAGCGGGAGTCAATGAGCAGTTCTTC
CDR3: CASSFGGLAGVNEQFF
size: -
J: TRBJ2-1
D: TRBD2
V: TRBV5-1

DNA: TGTGCCAGCAGCTCCCAGGGGGCGATGACTGAAGCTTTCTTT
CDR3: CASSSQGAMTEAFF
size: once
J: TRBJ1-1
D: TRBD1
V: TRBV7-2

DNA: TGTGCCAGTAGTATATTTGGACAGGCCACCAATTCACCCCTCCACTTT
CDR3: CASSIFGQATNSPLHF
size: -
J: TRBJ1-6
D: TRBD1
V: TRBV19

DNA: TGTGCCAGCACCCTAGTCGATGCTAGCACAGATACGCAGTATTTT
CDR3: CASTLVDASTDTQYF
size: -
J: TRBJ2-3
D: -
V: TRBV6-5

DNA: TGTGCCAGCAGCGCCCGTTCAAATCAGCCCCAGCATTTT
CDR3: CASSARSNQPQHF
size: once
J: TRBJ1-5
D: -
V: TRBV7-2

DNA: TGTGCCAGCAGCCAACTCCGCCGGACAGATACGCAGTATTTT
CDR3: CASSQLRRTDTQYF
size: -
J: TRBJ2-3
D: -
V: TRBV3-1/TRBV3-2

DNA: TGTGCCACGGGACCGGCGAACACCGGGGAGCTGTTTTTT
CDR3: CATGPANTGELFF
size: -
J: TRBJ2-2
D: -
V: TRBV6-5

DNA: TGTGCCAGCAGTTTTGGGGACTACGAGCAGTACTTC
CDR3: CASSFGDYEQYF
size: -
J: TRBJ2-7
D: -
V: TRBV2

DNA: TGTGCCAGCAGTTTATTTTGGAATGAAAAACTGTTTTTT
CDR3: CASSLFWNEKLFF
size: -
J: TRBJ1-4
D: -
V: TRBV28

DNA: TGTGCCAGCAGCCCCGGGACAGGGGGTAGTCAGCCCCAGCATTTT
CDR3: CASSPGTGGSQPQHF
size: -
J: TRBJ1-5
D: TRBD1
V: TRBV7-2

DNA: TGTGCCAGCAAAATCCTCACCGATACGCAGTATTTT
CDR3: CASKILTDTQYF
size: -
J: TRBJ2-3
D: -
V: TRBV2

DNA: TGTGCCACCAGCGCATCAGGGGGGGGACGCACAGATACGCAGTATTTT
CDR3: CATSASGGGRTDTQYF
size: -
J: TRBJ2-3
D: -
V: TRBV24-1

DNA: TGTGCCACCAGTGACCATAAATCTGGCGGGAGGGCCGGCGGAACCGGGGAGCTGTTTTTT
CDR3: CATSDHKSGGRAGGTGELFF
size: few
J: TRBJ2-2
D: TRBD2
V: TRBV24-1

DNA: TGTGCCAGCAGGCGGACAGGGGGCCTAGTCGAAAAACTGTTTTTT
CDR3: CASRRTGGLVEKLFF
size: -
J: TRBJ1-4
D: TRBD1
V: TRBV6-5

DNA: TGTGCCAGCAGCCAAGTCAGGGGAGCTGGAAACACCATATATTTT
CDR3: CASSQVRGAGNTIYF
size: -
J: TRBJ1-3
D: -
V: TRBV14

DNA: TGTGCCAGCAGCTGGAGGGACGGGGGGTATACGCAGTATTTT
CDR3: CASSWRDGGYTQYF
size: -
J: TRBJ2-3
D: TRBD2
V: TRBV7-9

DNA: TGTGCCAGTAGCCCGACGGGGTTGATGAACACTGAAGCTTTCTTT
CDR3: CASSPTGLMNTEAFF
size: -
J: TRBJ1-1
D: -
V: TRBV19

DNA: TGTGCCAGCAGTGTTGGAGGGGCAGAGCTGTTTTTT
CDR3: CASSVGGAELFF
size: -
J: TRBJ2-2
D: -
V: TRBV25-1

DNA: TGTGCCACCAGTGATTTCACTAGCGGGACAACCGATGAGCAGTTCTTC
CDR3: CATSDFTSGTTDEQFF
size: -
J: TRBJ2-1
D: TRBD2
V: TRBV24-1

DNA: TGTGCCAGCAGCATGGGACTAGCGGGGGGGCGTAATGAGCAGTTCTTC
CDR3: CASSMGLAGGRNEQFF
size: -
J: TRBJ2-1
D: TRBD2
V: TRBV7-9

DNA: TGTGCCAGCCGGCGTGGGCTAGCCAAAAACATTCAGTACTTC
CDR3: CASRRGLAKNIQYF
size: -
J: TRBJ2-4
D: -
V: TRBV28

DNA: TGTGCCAGCGGACTAGCGGGGGGCTCTTTCTACAATGAGCAGTTCTTC
CDR3: CASGLAGGSFYNEQFF
size: -
J: TRBJ2-1
D: TRBD2
V: TRBV2

DNA: TGTGCCTTTTCAGGCGGGGCCTACGAGCAGTACTTC
CDR3: CAFSGGAYEQYF
size: -
J: TRBJ2-7
D: -
V: TRBV30

DNA: TGCGCCAGCAGCCAAGTAAATAGCGGGAGGCCAAACGAGCAGTACTTC
CDR3: CASSQVNSGRPNEQYF
size: -
J: TRBJ2-7
D: TRBD2
V: TRBV4-3

DNA: TGTGCCATCAGTGAGTCGGGGACTAGCGCCTTTAAGGAGTACTTC
CDR3: CAISESGTSAFKEYF
size: -
J: TRBJ2-7
D: TRBD2
V: TRBV10-3

DNA: TGTGCCAGCAGTCCGGACAGGGGATTTTACGAGCAGTACTTC
CDR3: CASSPDRGFYEQYF
size: medium-sized
J: TRBJ2-7
D: TRBD1
V: TRBV6-5

DNA: TGTGCCAGCAGGGTCAGTCAGGGGAACTATGGCTACACCTTC
CDR3: CASRVSQGNYGYTF
size: once
J: TRBJ1-2
D: -
V: TRBV2

DNA: TGTGCCAGCAGCCCCCAAGCCCTAGCGGGGACACAAGAGACCCAGTACTTC
CDR3: CASSPQALAGTQETQYF
size: -
J: TRBJ2-5
D: TRBD2
V: TRBV7-8

DNA: TGTGCCAGCAAAGGACTATTCACAGATACGCAGTATTTT
CDR3: CASKGLFTDTQYF
size: -
J: TRBJ2-3
D: -
V: TRBV6-5

DNA: TGTGCCACCAATGACAGATATGGCTACACCTTC
CDR3: CATNDRYGYTF
size: -
J: TRBJ1-2
D: -
V: TRBV24-1

DNA: TGTGCCAGCAGCGTAAATCAAGGTATCACTAATGAAAAACTGTTTTTT
CDR3: CASSVNQGITNEKLFF
size: few
J: TRBJ1-4
D: -
V: TRBV2

DNA: TGTGCCAGCTCACCGGGACAGGGGATTTATGGCTACACCTTC
CDR3: CASSPGQGIYGYTF
size: once
J: TRBJ1-2
D: TRBD1
V: TRBV18

DNA: TGTGCCAGCACCTTGGGGCCTGGCAATGAGCAGTTCTTC
CDR3: CASTLGPGNEQFF
size: -
J: TRBJ2-1
D: -
V: TRBV7-2

DNA: TGTGCCAGCAGCTTGGTTGCGAGTATACCAGATACGCAGTATTTT
CDR3: CASSLVASIPDTQYF
size: -
J: TRBJ2-3
D: -
V: TRBV7-6

DNA: TGTGCCAGCAGAACCACAGGGACCGGGGAGCTGTTTTTT
CDR3: CASRTTGTGELFF
size: -
J: TRBJ2-2
D: -
V: TRBV7-2